The next 8 T cell receptor beta chains were all read from a single sample in a study of CD8 T cells in Susac syndrome. Random hexamers were used to reverse transcribe 0.5 to 1 ug of RNA. TCRdb analysed the immunoSEQ multiplex PCR reads with MiXCR anew, one entry per CDR3 protein. The sample carries about 150,000 distinct CDR3 sequences, roughly 95% recorded once. The material sequenced was CD8+ T cells from PBMCs. The source of these receptors is a human donor with multiple sclerosis.

This clonotype was seen only once. V gene TRBV27 combines with J gene TRBJ2-7; D is perhaps TRBD1 or TRBD2 (5 bases each). This CDR3 comprises 13 residues. The germline gives CDR1 MNHEY, CDR2 SMNVEV (reference sequence). Trimming shortened V by 5 bases and J by 3 bases, and 11 bases separated the two germline ends. In DNA, the CDR3 is TGTGCCAGCAGTCCCCGGGGCTTCTACGAGCAGTACGTC. Protein product: CASSPRGFYEQYV.

The chain links TRBV20-1 to TRBJ2-3; D possibly corresponds to TRBD1 (6 bases). The germline V gene has CDR1 DFQATT and CDR2 SNEGSKA (reference sequence). This CDR3 has 14 amino acids. With 3 bases removed from V and 0 bases from J, the gap between germline ends came to 10 bases. In DNA, the CDR3 is TGCAGTGCTAGGCCGGACAGTAGCACAGATACGCAGTATTTT. This sequence encodes CSARPDSSTDTQYF.

V is TRBV3-1 and J is TRBJ2-5; the match to TRBD2 covers 7 bases. V lost 1 base and J lost 2; bases outside the gene matches: 10. This CDR3 comprises 17 residues. The germline V gene encodes CDR1 LGHDT and CDR2 YNNKEL (reference sequence). The CDR3 is CASSQVLAETAQETQYF. In nucleotides, the CDR3 is TGTGCCAGCAGCCAAGTTCTAGCGGAAACCGCACAAGAGACCCAGTACTTC.

V is TRBV29-1 and J is TRBJ2-1, with 10 bases lining up with TRBD1. The CDR3 totals 16 residues. Losses at the gene ends were 4 bases for V and 9 bases for J; bases not matched to a gene: 15. Germline CDR1 and CDR2: SQVTM and ANQGSEA. CDR3 protein: CSVARDRGRFLGEQFF. In DNA, the CDR3 is TGCAGCGTTGCTAGGGACAGGGGAAGGTTTCTGGGTGAGCAGTTCTTC.

The chain combines TRBV20-1 with TRBJ2-4; TRBD2 matches at 9 bases. CDR3 length equals 19 residues. Germline V lookup: CDR1 DFQATT, CDR2 SNEGSKA (reference sequence). V shed 0 bases and J 2 bases; nucleotides not matched to a gene: 14. CDR3 nucleotide sequence: TGCAGTGCTAGAGATGTGGGCGGGGGGGCCGGTTTAACCAAAAACATTCAGTACTTC. Amino acid sequence: CSARDVGGGAGLTKNIQYF.

The CDR3 is CSARESGQGISEQFF. The CDR3 DNA follows: TGCAGTGCTAGAGAGTCGGGACAGGGGATTAGTGAGCAGTTCTTC. The genes are TRBV20-1 and TRBJ2-1; 10 bases match TRBD1. V dropped 0 bases and J dropped 9; count of bases not matched to a gene: 8. This CDR3 is built from 15 residues. The germline V gene has CDR1 DFQATT and CDR2 SNEGSKA (reference sequence).

The chain employs TRBV9 and TRBJ1-2, with D unresolved. V was clipped by 0 bases and J by 5 bases, with 11 bases between them. CDR1 is SGDLS, CDR2 YYNGEE, per germline. The CDR3 consists of 14 residues. In DNA, the CDR3 is TGTGCCAGCAGCGTAGCGTCCGGGTGGTATGGCTACACCTTC. It encodes CASSVASGWYGYTF.

The chain uses TRBV27 and TRBJ1-6; D perhaps matches TRBD1 (6 bases). From germline, CDR1 is MNHEY and CDR2 SMNVEV (reference sequence). The V and J ends lost 4 bases and 7 bases respectively, with 17 bases between them. The CDR3 spans 16 residues. CDR3 bases: TGTGCCAGCAGTTCCTCACAGGGTTATACAAATTCACCCCTCCACTTT. This gives the protein CASSSSQGYTNSPLHF.